This T cell receptor (beta chain) appears in the sequencing data of a study of blood T cell repertoires in COVID-19. In the study overall: Samples representing acute and convalescent COVID-19 were sourced from the United States, Italy and Spain.

Comments on this clone: Other DNA sequences within the sample encode an identical CDR3.

The authors' processing: Researchers report that nucleated cell counts were estimated from reference gene primer amplification. Repertoires were generated with immunoSEQ multiplex PCR, while TCRdb's copy carries only in-frame clones and drops some. D and trimming were read from the DNA, whereas the V and J calls and clone size are those reported in that table. The sample lists roughly 310,000 clones; over 75% were seen once. Trimming cost V 1 base and J 2 bases, with 5 bases left between them. This CDR3 is 13 amino acids long. In germline, CDR1 is LNHDA, CDR2 SQIVND (reference sequence). The chain couples TRBV19 to TRBJ1-2; D ambiguous. The specimen was peripheral blood. The source of this sequence is a woman in her forties or fifties with active or convalescent COVID-19. The CDR3 region is CASSIGRNYGYTF. In nucleotides, the CDR3 is TGTGCCAGTAGTATAGGCAGGAACTATGGCTACACCTTC.